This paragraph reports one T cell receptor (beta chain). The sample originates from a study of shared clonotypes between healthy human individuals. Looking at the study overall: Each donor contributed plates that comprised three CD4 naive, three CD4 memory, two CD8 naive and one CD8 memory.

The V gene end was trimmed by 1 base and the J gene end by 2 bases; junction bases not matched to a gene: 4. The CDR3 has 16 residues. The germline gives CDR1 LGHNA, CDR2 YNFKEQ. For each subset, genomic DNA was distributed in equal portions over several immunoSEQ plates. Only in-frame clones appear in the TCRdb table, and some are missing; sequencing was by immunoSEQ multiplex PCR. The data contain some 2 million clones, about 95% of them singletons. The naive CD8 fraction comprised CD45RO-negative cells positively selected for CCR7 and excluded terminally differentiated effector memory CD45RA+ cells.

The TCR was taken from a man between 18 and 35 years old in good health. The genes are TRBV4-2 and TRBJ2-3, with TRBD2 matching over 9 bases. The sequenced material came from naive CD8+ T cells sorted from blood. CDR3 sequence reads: CASSQASGDPTDTQYF. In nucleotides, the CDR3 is TGTGCCAGCAGCCAAGCTAGCGGGGACCCCACAGATACGCAGTATTTT.